The TCR beta chain under discussion was sequenced for a study of blood T cell repertoires in COVID-19. Across the whole study: Collection of acute and convalescent COVID-19 samples took place in the United States, Italy and Spain. Sources were T cells, B-cell-depleted T cells, or PBMCs; the material itself was cDNA or gDNA.

Authors' processing steps: By means of reference gene primer amplification, nucleated cell counts were estimated. Assay: immunoSEQ multiplex PCR; the TCRdb copy retains only in-frame clones and omits some. From that table come the V and J calls and clone size; the DNA was used to work out D and trimming. The sample has a few hundred thousand clones; about 88% are singletons. In germline, CDR1 is SGHRS, CDR2 YFSETQ. Losses at the gene ends were 4 bases for V and 2 bases for J; bases not matched to a gene: 10. The CDR3 sequence is 18 residues long. V gene TRBV5-1 combines with J gene TRBJ2-3; 13 nucleotides agree with TRBD2. Specimen: peripheral blood. The TCR sequence derives from a man in his forties or fifties who had recovered from COVID-19. CDR3 sequence: CASSTGLAGETYTDTQYF. The CDR3 DNA is TGCGCCAGCAGCACCGGACTAGCGGGAGAGACCTACACAGATACGCAGTATTTT.